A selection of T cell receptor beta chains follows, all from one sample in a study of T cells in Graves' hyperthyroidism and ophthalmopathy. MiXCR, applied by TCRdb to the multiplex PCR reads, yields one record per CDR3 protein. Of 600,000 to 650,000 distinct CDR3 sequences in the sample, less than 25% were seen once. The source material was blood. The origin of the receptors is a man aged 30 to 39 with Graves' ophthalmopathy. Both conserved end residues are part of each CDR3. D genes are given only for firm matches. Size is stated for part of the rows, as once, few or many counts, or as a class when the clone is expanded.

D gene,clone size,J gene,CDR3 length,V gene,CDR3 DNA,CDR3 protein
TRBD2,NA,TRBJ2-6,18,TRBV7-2,TGTGCCAGCAGCTTAGGCGGACTAGCGGGGTCTGGGGCCAACGTCCTGACTTTC,CASSLGGLAGSGANVLTF
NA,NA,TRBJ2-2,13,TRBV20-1,TGCAGTGCTATAGGAGGGGGGGCCGGGGAGCTGTTTTTT,CSAIGGGAGELFF
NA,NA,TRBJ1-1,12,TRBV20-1,TGCAGTGCTAGTAAGGCCCACACTGAAGCTTTCTTT,CSASKAHTEAFF
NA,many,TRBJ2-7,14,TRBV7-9,TGTGCCAGCAGCCGGCGGGACTTCTTAGGCGAGCAGTACTTC,CASSRRDFLGEQYF
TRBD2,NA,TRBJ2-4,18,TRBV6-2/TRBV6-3,TGTGCCAGCAGTTCCGGGACTAGCGGGAGCACAGCCAAAAACATTCAGTACTTC,CASSSGTSGSTAKNIQYF
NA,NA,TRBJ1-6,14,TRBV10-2,TGCGCCAGCAGTGAGTTTAAAGGCAATTCACCCCTCCACTTT,CASSEFKGNSPLHF
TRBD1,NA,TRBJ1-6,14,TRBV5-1,TGCGCCAGCACCCTGGGACAGGGTGAATCACCCCTCCACTTT,CASTLGQGESPLHF
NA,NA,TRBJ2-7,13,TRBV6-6,TGTGCCAGCAGTTACACTCGTTCCTACGAGCAGTACTTC,CASSYTRSYEQYF
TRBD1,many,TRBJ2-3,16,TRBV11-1,TGTGCCAGCAGCTTAGCCGGGACAGGGGGTCGTCGTACGCAGTATTTT,CASSLAGTGGRRTQYF
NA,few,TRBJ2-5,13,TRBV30,TGTGCCTGGAGTCGGGGGCTACAAGAGACCCAGTACTTC,CAWSRGLQETQYF
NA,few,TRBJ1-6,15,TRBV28,TGTGCCAGCAGTTTTCCCAGCTCCTATAATTCACCCCTCCACTTT,CASSFPSSYNSPLHF
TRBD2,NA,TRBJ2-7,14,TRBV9,TGTGCCAGCAGCGTAGGGCGGGAGTCCTACGAGCAGTACTTC,CASSVGRESYEQYF
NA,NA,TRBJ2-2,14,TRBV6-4,TGTGCCAGCAGCGTACAGAAGAACACCGGGGAGCTGTTTTTT,CASSVQKNTGELFF
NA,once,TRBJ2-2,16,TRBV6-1,TGTGCCAGCAAGCCGACAGGCCATACCAACACCGGGGAGCTGTTTTTT,CASKPTGHTNTGELFF
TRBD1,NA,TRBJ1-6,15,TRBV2,TGTGCCAGCAGAGTCGGGACAGGGGATAATTCACCCCTCCACTTT,CASRVGTGDNSPLHF
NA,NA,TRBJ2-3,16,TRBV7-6,TGTGCCAGCAGCTTAGGAAGGTCGCTCCTCACAGATACGCAGTATTTT,CASSLGRSLLTDTQYF
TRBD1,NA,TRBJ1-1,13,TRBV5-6,TGTGCCAGCATCCTACAGGGGACCTTCGAAGCTTTCTTT,CASILQGTFEAFF